These 21 T cell receptor beta chains share one sample of origin, sequenced in a study of T cells in Graves' hyperthyroidism and ophthalmopathy (dated by TCRdb to about 2019). Receptor amplification or capture employed multiplex PCR. TCRdb lists the instrument as Illumina HiSeq 2000. Amplification of TCR beta CDR3 regions was carried out from RNA transcripts. The TCR CDR3 was subjected to a first round of RT-PCR using the HTBI primer set and the Qiagen OneStep RT-PCR kit. TCRdb cleaned the public reads at Q25 with fastp, built clones with MiXCR and kept in-frame beta chains. Entries are consolidated by CDR3 protein sequence, retaining the most common genes and DNA. A total of fewer than 750,000 distinct CDR3 sequences appear in this sample, around 45% of them only once. The ten most abundant clones make up approximately 7.5% of the sample. Material for sequencing was peripheral blood or thyroid tissue (not recorded which). All receptors come from a young woman with Graves' hyperthyroidism.

This clonotype occurred many times. The V call is TRBV12-3 or TRBV12-4, the J call TRBJ2-7; tentative D call: TRBD1 (6 bases). The CDR3 length is 13 residues. Deletions cut 6 bases from V and 5 bases from J, with 14 bases between. This CDR3 is CASSHRELDEQYF. The CDR3 DNA sequence: TGTGCCAGCAGCCACAGGGAATTGGACGAGCAGTACTTC.

Many counts were recorded for this clonotype. The rearrangement joins TRBV7-2 to TRBJ2-1, with a weak D call TRBD2 (5 bases). CDR1 is SGHTA, CDR2 FQGNSA, per germline. CDR3 length equals 15 residues. The V gene lost 6 bases and the J gene lost 3 bases, with 15 bases spanning the gap. CDR3 in amino acids: CASREPGISYNEQFF. The DNA for the CDR3 is TGTGCCAGCAGGGAACCCGGGATTAGCTACAATGAGCAGTTCTTC.

As regards this clonotype: This CDR3 is missing its conserved last phenylalanine or tryptophan, likely due to a read error. The DNA is omitted, as the CDR3 cannot be located on it reliably, and the CDR3 follows TCRdb's listing. The V call is TRBV10-3, the J call TRBJ1-2; the table's D call TRBD1 went unverified against the DNA. The germline V gene encodes CDR1 ENHRY and CDR2 SYGVKD. A total of 14 residues make up the CDR3, ends included. This CDR3 is CAISVEGGKDGCTL.

This rearrangement joins TRBV2 to TRBJ2-3, with 8 bases matching TRBD1. The J segment lost 3 bases and the V segment lost 10 bases, leaving 6 bases of the junction unmatched. The CDR3 consists of 13 residues. Germline loops: CDR1 SNHLY, CDR2 FYNNEI. CDR3 bases: TGTGCCACCTCTTACAGGGGGACAGATACGCAGTATTTT. It yields the protein CATSYRGTDTQYF.

This chain connects TRBV7-9 to TRBJ1-1, with 7 bases that match TRBD1. Trimming took 4 bases from V and 7 from J; bases not matched to a gene: 9. The CDR3 covers 14 residues. Germline V gene data show CDR1 as SEHNR and CDR2 as FQNEAQ (reference sequence). CDR3 coding DNA: TGTGCCAGCAGCTCGATAAGGGGGCACGGTGAAGCTTTCTTT. Translated, it gives CASSSIRGHGEAFF.

The chain carries TRBV10-3 and TRBJ2-7; D is unclear. Germline loops: CDR1 ENHRY, CDR2 SYGVKD. CDR3 length equals 14 residues. V was pared by 4 bases and J by 0 bases, with 10 bases between. CDR3 in DNA: TGTGCCATCAGTGGCAACGGAAACTCCTACGAGCAGTACTTC. It codes for CAISGNGNSYEQYF.

This clonotype was detected many times. The chain has TRBV7-2 and TRBJ1-2; tentative D call: TRBD1 (5 bases). This CDR3 spans 13 amino acids. The V gene's germline CDR1 is SGHTA and CDR2 FQGNSA. Trimming took off 1 base at V and 8 bases at J, with 11 bases between the two ends. Here the CDR3 reads CASSLVGGRGYTF. The CDR3 DNA is TGTGCCAGCAGCTTAGTTGGGGGGAGAGGCTACACCTTC.

This clonotype has at least ten counts. The rearrangement uses TRBV6-6 and TRBJ1-2; D remains unclear. The ends were cut back, 8 bases at V and 5 bases at J, with 12 bases in the middle. The CDR3 extends over 12 amino acids. Per the germline V gene, CDR1 is MNHNY and CDR2 is SVGAGI (reference sequence). The chain's CDR3 is CASLKPGYGYTF. CDR3 DNA sequence: TGTGCCAGCCTTAAGCCCGGGTATGGCTACACCTTC.

The sample holds many counts of this clonotype. This sequence joins TRBV15 and TRBJ1-3, with D perhaps TRBD1 (5 bases). The CDR3 is made up of 17 amino acids. Germline CDR1 is LNHNV and CDR2 is YYDKDF (reference sequence). V was pared by 5 bases and J by 1 base, with 18 bases between. The CDR3 loop reads CATSGTWGEASGNTIYF. The CDR3 DNA sequence: TGTGCCACCAGCGGAACTTGGGGGGAGGCGTCTGGAAACACCATATATTTT.

The rearrangement joins TRBV30 to TRBJ1-1, with TRBD1 as a possible D gene (5 bases). The V gene's germline CDR1 is GTSNPN and CDR2 SVGIG (reference sequence). The CDR3 is made up of 13 amino acids. V was trimmed by 3 bases and J by 1 base, leaving 9 bases between them. CDR3 DNA: TGTGCCTGGAGCCTGGGGGGGAACACTGAAGCTTTCTTT. It codes for CAWSLGGNTEAFF.

The CDR3: CATSSGAEETQYF. CDR3 in DNA: TGTGCCACCAGTTCAGGCGCAGAAGAGACCCAGTACTTC. The rearrangement joins TRBV24-1 to TRBJ2-5, with D hard to call. The CDR3 length is 13 residues. Trimming shortened V by 6 bases and J by 3 bases, and 10 bases separated the two germline ends. CDR1 and CDR2 from the germline V gene are KGHDR and SFDVKD.

This chain uses TRBV18 with TRBJ2-7, with D tentatively TRBD1 (5 bases). This CDR3 region has 15 residues. V was pared by 1 base and J by 4 bases, with 14 bases between. The germline CDR1 and CDR2 sequences are KGHSH and LQKENI. Written as DNA, the CDR3 is TGTGCCAGCTCACCACGCGTCAGGGATTGGTACGAGCAGTACTTC. The encoded protein is CASSPRVRDWYEQYF.

The table lists this clonotype with many counts. This chain links TRBV27 with TRBJ2-6, with D unresolved. V gave up 2 bases and J gave up 2 bases, with 7 bases separating them. Germline CDR1 is MNHEY and CDR2 is SMNVEV (reference sequence). The CDR3 loop spans 15 amino acids. CDR3 in amino acids: CASSLVGPGANVLTF. CDR3 bases: TGTGCCAGCAGTTTAGTGGGTCCTGGGGCCAACGTCCTGACTTTC.

J is TRBJ1-2 and V is TRBV29-1, with unresolved D. This CDR3 is built from 11 residues. Germline V gene lookup returns CDR1 SQVTM and CDR2 ANQGSEA. In DNA form, the CDR3 reads TGCAGTTACGGAAGGTGGTATGGCTACACCTTC. Protein sequence: CSYGRWYGYTF.

Concerning this clonotype: An end of the junction differs from the germline gene, which may be a read error. This chain joins TRBV5-6 and TRBJ2-7, with D possibly matching TRBD2 (6 bases). Germline V gene lookup returns CDR1 SGHDT and CDR2 YYEEEE. CDR3 length: 12 residues. The CDR3 region is CASSLGGGVTVF. CDR3 DNA sequence: TGTGCCAGCAGCTTGGGGGGCGGGGTCACGGTCTTC. The full variable domain, in which reference TRBV5-6 and TRBJ2-7 provide the parts outside the CDR3, is DAGVTQSPTHLIKTRGQQVTLRCSPKSGHDTVSWYQQALGQGPQFIFQYYEEEERQRGNFPDRFSGHQFPNYSSELNVNALLLGDSALYLCASSLGGGVTVFGPGTRLTVT.

The sample holds one count of this clonotype. The chain joins TRBV25-1 to TRBJ1-1; D possibly corresponds to TRBD1 (6 bases). CDR3 size: 17 residues. V was cut by 4 bases and J by 2 bases, with 20 bases left in between. From germline, CDR1 is MGHDK and CDR2 SYGVNS. CDR3 region: CASSARRPGQKNTEAFF. The CDR3 DNA reads TGTGCCAGCAGTGCTAGACGTCCAGGACAGAAAAACACTGAAGCTTTCTTT.

This clonotype has ten or more counts. This chain uses TRBV7-9 with TRBJ2-7, with D tentatively TRBD2 (6 bases). Germline lookup yields CDR1 SEHNR and CDR2 FQNEAQ (reference sequence). V was cut by 10 bases and J by 1 base, with 17 bases left in between. This CDR3 has 14 amino acids. CDR3 sequence reads: CAIPTPGTSYEQYF. In DNA, the CDR3 is TGTGCCATCCCAACCCCAGGGACTTCCTACGAGCAGTACTTC.

This clonotype was observed at least ten times. The junction differs from germline at one of its ends, possibly a read error. The chain is built from TRBV5-1 and TRBJ2-7; 9 positions agree with TRBD1. From germline, CDR1 is SGHRS and CDR2 YFSETQ. CDR3 size: 13 residues. The CDR3 spells CASKGGTGSDEDF. The CDR3 DNA sequence: TGCGCCAGCAAGGGGGGGACAGGGTCGGACGAGGACTTC.

The sample holds many counts of this clonotype. The J gene is TRBJ2-2, the V gene TRBV7-9; 7 bases align to TRBD2. From germline, CDR1 is SEHNR and CDR2 FQNEAQ (reference sequence). V was clipped by 5 bases and J by 1 base; unmatched bases: 7. CDR3 length: 16 amino acids. CDR3 DNA sequence: TGTGCCAGCAGCACCGCTAGCGGCAGGAACACCGGGGAGCTGTTTTTT. Amino acids: CASSTASGRNTGELFF.

The DNA of the CDR3 is TGTGCCAGCAGCCCATCGGTCGGGAGTTTGTACTTC. The encoded protein is CASSPSVGSLYF. The chain couples TRBV7-6 to TRBJ2-7; weak D call: TRBD2 (6 bases). This CDR3 spans 12 amino acids. V lost 5 bases and J 12 bases, leaving 17 bases between the germline ends. Germline loops: CDR1 SGHVS, CDR2 FNYEAQ.

This clonotype has more than one count but fewer than ten. Given a much more abundant clone one base away, this may be a read error. This chain connects TRBV7-6 to TRBJ1-2, with 9 nucleotides matching TRBD1. Germline lookup yields CDR1 SGHVS and CDR2 FNYEAQ. The V and J ends lost 8 bases and 7 bases, in that order; junction bases with no gene match: 14. This CDR3 has 15 amino acids. The CDR3, as DNA: TGTGCCAGCGGCCCAGCGGGACAGGGAGGCCGTGGCTACACCTTC. Amino acid sequence: CASGPAGQGGRGYTF.